One and the same sample provided the 10 T cell receptor beta chains below, sequenced in a study of response to subunit inactivated influenza vaccine. TCRdb reprocessed the RT-PCR reads with MiXCR, giving one entry per CDR3 protein. The table records around 650,000 distinct CDR3 sequences, 15% to 17% of them present only once. The sample in question was PBMCs from blood, obtained roughly 13 days after vaccination. These receptors all stem from a man aged 50 or older who received an inactivated influenza vaccine.

The sample holds a few counts of this clonotype. The gene calls are TRBV10-3 and TRBJ2-7; D is unclear. V gave up 0 bases and J gave up 6 bases, with 12 bases separating them. Germline V lookup: CDR1 ENHRY, CDR2 SYGVKD. CDR3 length equals 14 residues. CDR3 sequence reads: CAISESGSGGEQYF. Here the CDR3 DNA reads TGTGCCATCAGTGAGTCGGGGTCAGGTGGCGAGCAGTACTTC.

The chain uses TRBV20-1 and TRBJ2-5; TRBD2 agrees at 9 bases. The CDR3 is 15 residues long. Looked up from germline, CDR1 is DFQATT and CDR2 is SNEGSKA (reference sequence). V was pared by 0 bases and J by 4 bases, with 6 bases of the junction left unmatched. CDR3 sequence (DNA): TGCAGTGCTAGAGATGGGCGGGGGGGCGGAGAGACCCAGTACTTC. It is translated as CSARDGRGGGETQYF.

This clonotype was detected ten times or more. The chain has TRBV7-2 and TRBJ2-7, with TRBD2 identical over 7 bases. Germline V gene sequence: CDR1 SGHTA, CDR2 FQGNSA. V lost 5 bases, J lost 3 bases, and 10 bases stayed unmatched. CDR3 length: 15 amino acids. CDR3: CASSPTSSGYYEQYF. CDR3 DNA: TGTGCCAGCAGCCCCACCTCTAGCGGTTACTACGAGCAGTACTTC.

This clonotype was observed a few times. This chain uses TRBV28 with TRBJ2-5, with D possibly TRBD2 on 6 matching bases. The CDR3 runs to 15 residues. The germline V gene has CDR1 MDHEN and CDR2 SYDVKM. Trimming took off 5 bases at V and 2 bases at J, with 15 bases between the two ends. The CDR3 region is CASSETGGSQETQYF. In DNA form, the CDR3 reads TGTGCCAGCAGTGAGACCGGGGGTTCTCAAGAGACCCAGTACTTC.

The chain combines TRBV29-1 with TRBJ2-7; 8 bases are shared with TRBD2. V trimming: 6 bases; J trimming: 7 bases; junction bases outside the gene matches: 11. The CDR3 is made up of 13 amino acids. From germline, CDR1 is SQVTM and CDR2 ANQGSEA. The CDR3 DNA follows: TGCAGCGTCACTTTTGGATTAGCGGGAGAGCAGTACTTC. Protein: CSVTFGLAGEQYF.

The J gene is TRBJ2-7, the V gene TRBV5-6, with D possibly being TRBD1 or TRBD2 (5 bases each). V gave up 4 bases and J gave up 3 bases, with 17 bases separating them. The CDR3 spans 15 residues. Germline loops: CDR1 SGHDT, CDR2 YYEEEE. The CDR3 region has the DNA TGTGCCAGCAGCACCTTGGGGGAGAGGAACTACGAGCAGTACTTC. Amino acids: CASSTLGERNYEQYF.

The V and J genes are TRBV7-2 and TRBJ2-1, with a possible D match to TRBD2 (6 bases). The CDR3 covers 14 residues. The V and J ends lost 1 base and 6 bases respectively, with 10 bases between them. Germline CDR1 is SGHTA and CDR2 is FQGNSA. CDR3 sequence reads: CASSLGDFINEQFF. CDR3 nucleotides: TGTGCCAGCAGCTTAGGGGACTTTATCAATGAGCAGTTCTTC.

This clonotype was observed a few times. The CDR3 region is CASWGVENTEAFF. The CDR3 DNA reads TGTGCCAGCTGGGGGGTTGAGAACACTGAAGCTTTCTTT. The chain is built from TRBV6-6 and TRBJ1-1; maybe TRBD1 (5 bases). CDR3 size: 13 residues. Germline V gives CDR1 MNHNY, CDR2 SVGAGI (reference sequence). V lost 8 bases and J 1 base, leaving 11 bases between the germline ends.

This clonotype was picked up many times. This chain joins TRBV20-1 and TRBJ2-1; D is possibly TRBD2 (6 bases). The CDR3 runs to 14 residues. V was clipped by 2 bases and J by 5 bases, with 13 bases between them. CDR1 is DFQATT and CDR2 is SNEGSKA in the germline V gene (reference sequence). The CDR3 sequence is CSARMPGLDNEQFF. The CDR3 region has the DNA TGCAGTGCTAGAATGCCGGGACTTGACAATGAGCAGTTCTTC.

This clonotype appeared a few times. The chain uses TRBV12-3 or TRBV12-4 and TRBJ2-5, with 13 bases fitting TRBD2. The length of the CDR3 is 16 residues. V lost 6 bases and J lost 4; bases outside the gene matches: 8. CDR3 DNA: TGTGCCAGCAGATCCCGACTAGCGGGGGGTGGAGAGACCCAGTACTTC. It encodes CASRSRLAGGGETQYF.